The 18 T cell receptor beta chains presented below share a single source sample, sequenced in a study of cytotoxic CD8 clonotypes in ibrutinib-treated CLL. Libraries were prepared by immunoSEQ multiplex PCR; TCRdb keeps only in-frame clonotypes and omits some of them. The sample includes a few hundred thousand clones, 67% of them seen just once. The specimen was PBMCs, collected after 36 months of ibrutinib treatment. These receptor sequences come from a human donor with chronic lymphocytic leukemia.

This chain uses TRBV10-3 with TRBJ1-2; D is unclear. This CDR3 is built from 15 residues. Trimming cost V 0 bases and J 6 bases, with 14 bases left between them. Looked up from germline, CDR1 is ENHRY and CDR2 is SYGVKD. The DNA of the CDR3 is TGTGCCATCAGTGAGTCGGAATCCTCCGTCCATGGCTACACCTTC. Its protein product is CAISESESSVHGYTF.

V usage is TRBV27 and J usage is TRBJ2-7; TRBD2 aligns across 9 bases. Germline V lookup: CDR1 MNHEY, CDR2 SMNVEV (reference sequence). The CDR3 extends over 14 amino acids. Losses at the gene ends were 4 bases for V and 0 bases for J; bases not matched to a gene: 1. The DNA for the CDR3 is TGTGCCAGCAGTTGGACTAGCGACTCCTACGAGCAGTACTTC. Translated: CASSWTSDSYEQYF.

J is TRBJ1-4 and V is TRBV28; no definite D call. Trimming left V 5 bases short and J 5 bases short, with 9 bases between. Germline values: CDR1 MDHEN, CDR2 SYDVKM. The CDR3 runs 13 residues. CDR3 DNA sequence: TGTGCCAGCAGTCCCACTCAAAATGAAAAACTGTTTTTT. This sequence encodes CASSPTQNEKLFF.

The chain links TRBV5-5 to TRBJ2-2; a weak D match, TRBD1 (6 bases). The V end lost 4 bases, the J end lost 6 bases, and 10 bases lay between the germline ends. Germline CDR1 reads SGHKS; CDR2 reads YYEKEE (reference sequence). There are 13 residues in the CDR3. This CDR3 reads CASSVKGAGELFF. In DNA form, the CDR3 reads TGTGCCAGCAGCGTCAAGGGGGCCGGGGAGCTGTTTTTT.

This clone appeared a few times. Other DNA sequences of this sample code for an identical CDR3. This chain joins TRBV6-5 and TRBJ2-3, with no clear D. The V end lost 0 bases, the J end lost 5 bases, and 0 bases lay between the germline ends. The CDR3 runs 11 residues. Germline values: CDR1 MNHEY, CDR2 SVGAGI. CDR3 sequence reads: CASSYSDTQYF. The CDR3 bases are TGTGCCAGCAGTTACTCAGATACGCAGTATTTT.

The chain recombines TRBV7-3 with TRBJ2-3; weak D call: TRBD2 (5 bases). V was cut by 5 bases and J by 5 bases, with 20 bases left in between. This CDR3 has 16 amino acids. CDR1 is SGHTA, CDR2 FQGTGA, per germline. For the CDR3, the DNA is TGTGCCAGCAGCCAATTCGGCAGGCGGGCCCAAGATACGCAGTATTTT. Protein product: CASSQFGRRAQDTQYF.

A single count supports this clone. The V gene is TRBV18, the J gene TRBJ2-1; 10 positions agree with TRBD1. Germline V gene sequence: CDR1 KGHSH, CDR2 LQKENI. The CDR3 length is 16 residues. The V segment lost 6 bases and the J segment 7 bases; nucleotides outside the gene matches: 12. CDR3 nucleotides: TGTGCCAGCTCCAAAACCGGGACAGGGGAAGGAAATGAGCAGTTCTTC. Translating gives CASSKTGTGEGNEQFF.

The rearrangement links TRBV6-1 to TRBJ2-7; 10 bases line up with TRBD2. The CDR3 contains 15 residues. Germline CDR1 reads MNHNS; CDR2 reads SASEGT. After removal of 8 bases from V and 2 bases from J, the junction contained 9 bases not matched to a gene. Written as DNA, the CDR3 is TGTGCCAGCCAATACGGGACTAGCGATGCCTACGAGCAGTACTTC. It encodes CASQYGTSDAYEQYF.

This clone was observed a single time. The chain uses TRBV9 and TRBJ2-7; D uncertain. CDR3 length equals 15 residues. Germline V gives CDR1 SGDLS, CDR2 YYNGEE. The V end was cut by 1 base, the J end by 6 bases, with 17 bases between. The CDR3 is CASSVSAFGIIEQYF. The CDR3 DNA sequence: TGTGCCAGCAGCGTATCGGCTTTCGGCATCATCGAGCAGTACTTC.

This rearrangement joins TRBV23-1 to TRBJ1-2; D may be TRBD1 (5 bases). Being an ORF, TRBV23-1 has a function that is uncertain. This CDR3 comprises 16 residues. The V end was cut by 0 bases, the J end by 2 bases, with 13 bases between. CDR3 sequence: CASSQSSREDNYGYTF. The DNA of the CDR3 is TGCGCCAGCAGTCAATCCTCCAGGGAGGACAACTATGGCTACACCTTC.

This sequence joins TRBV5-6 and TRBJ2-7, with 7 positions matching TRBD1. The V gene end was trimmed by 3 bases and the J gene end by 4 bases; junction bases not matched to a gene: 10. The CDR3 is made up of 15 amino acids. Germline-derived CDR1 and CDR2 are SGHDT and YYEEEE. This CDR3 is CASSSRDRISYEQYF. CDR3 coding DNA: TGTGCCAGCAGCTCCCGGGACAGAATCAGTTACGAGCAGTACTTC.

This clone occurred a few times. The chain has TRBV2 and TRBJ1-2; D is unclear. Germline V gene sequence: CDR1 SNHLY, CDR2 FYNNEI. The CDR3 has 13 amino acids. The germline V and J ends were trimmed by 3 bases and 3 bases, with 8 bases remaining between them. CDR3 sequence reads: CASSDPFDYGYTF. The CDR3 region has the DNA TGTGCCAGCAGTGACCCCTTCGACTATGGCTACACCTTC.

J is TRBJ2-2 and V is TRBV15; possibly TRBD1 for D (6 bases). The germline CDR1 and CDR2 sequences are LNHNV and YYDKDF (reference sequence). The V gene lost 1 base and the J gene lost 6 bases, with 12 bases spanning the gap. The length of the CDR3 is 15 residues. DNA for the CDR3: TGTGCCACCAGCAGAGCCACAGGGTCCCCCGGGGAGCTGTTTTTT. Translation: CATSRATGSPGELFF.

V is TRBV18 and J is TRBJ2-7; D uncertain. V shed 3 bases and J shed 3 bases, with 12 bases lying between them. Germline CDR1 and CDR2: KGHSH and LQKENI. This CDR3 contains 14 residues. CDR3 amino acids: CASSPRQNDYEQYF. CDR3 nucleotides: TGTGCCAGCTCACCCCGGCAGAACGACTACGAGCAGTACTTC. The complete variable domain, with remaining parts taken from reference TRBV18 and TRBJ2-7, reads NAGVMQNPRHLVRRRGQEARLRCSPMKGHSHVYWYRQLPEEGLKFMVYLQKENIIDESGMPKERFSAEFPKEGPSILRIQQVVRGDSAAYFCASSPRQNDYEQYFGPGTRLTVT.

The table lists this clone with a count of one. The chain uses TRBV15 and TRBJ2-3; D may be TRBD1 or TRBD2 (6 bases each). Trimming shortened V by 2 bases and J by 5 bases, and 17 bases separated the two germline ends. Looked up from germline, CDR1 is LNHNV and CDR2 is YYDKDF (reference sequence). The CDR3 contains 16 residues. DNA for the CDR3: TGTGCCACCAGCAGAACCCATGGGGGGCAACTAGATACGCAGTATTTT. This sequence encodes CATSRTHGGQLDTQYF.

About this clone: The same CDR3 can be traced to other DNA sequences in this sample. The chain has TRBV5-6 and TRBJ1-5; D is unresolved. Trimming cost V 0 bases and J 6 bases, with 7 bases left between them. This CDR3 region has 13 residues. Germline V gene sequence: CDR1 SGHDT, CDR2 YYEEEE. The DNA for the CDR3 is TGTGCCAGCAGCTTGGGAGGAGGTCAGCCCCAGCATTTT. Translating gives CASSLGGGQPQHF.

This clone has a handful of counts. This rearrangement joins TRBV6-5 to TRBJ1-2; 8 nucleotides match TRBD1. CDR3 length equals 16 residues. The ends lost 6 bases at V and 4 bases at J; junction bases unmatched: 13. Germline assignment: CDR1 MNHEY and CDR2 SVGAGI. The CDR3 DNA is TGTGCCAGCAGGTACAGGGGGATCGGGATTACCTATGGCTACACCTTC. Residues: CASRYRGIGITYGYTF.

The chain joins TRBV27 to TRBJ1-2, with 7 bases lining up with TRBD1. Germline CDR1 and CDR2: MNHEY and SMNVEV (reference sequence). The J segment lost 2 bases and the V segment lost 2 bases, leaving 2 bases of the junction unmatched. This CDR3 spans 14 amino acids. The CDR3 DNA reads TGTGCCAGCAGTTTAGGGACAGCGAACTATGGCTACACCTTC. Its protein product is CASSLGTANYGYTF.